These 20 T cell receptor beta chains came from one sample sequenced in a study of tumor and adjacent non-tumor tissue in lung cancer. A modified ARM-PCR protocol with three rounds of nested PCR amplified TCRbeta. TCRdb independently ran MiXCR on the multiplex PCR reads; one entry per CDR3 protein. Of over 100,000 distinct CDR3 sequences listed, about 65% are singletons. This sample's RNA came from whole unsorted tissue. The normal lung tissue was taken more than 3 cm from the tumor edge. The material sequenced was distant non-tumor lung tissue. The receptors stem from a man aged 55-75 years with non-small cell lung cancer.

This clonotype has a handful of counts. The chain joins TRBV11-3 to TRBJ2-1; D not certain. There are 14 residues in the CDR3. Germline V CDR1 and CDR2: SGHNT, YENEEA. V was cut by 6 bases and J by 7 bases, with 16 bases left in between. Here the CDR3 reads CASSWEGLVNEQFF. DNA of the CDR3: TGTGCCAGCAGTTGGGAAGGATTAGTGAATGAGCAGTTCTTC.

Comment on this clonotype: Sequence at one end of the junction differs from germline and may be a read error. The chain carries TRBV24-1 and TRBJ2-2; perhaps D is TRBD1 or TRBD2 (5 bases each). The germline V gene encodes CDR1 KGHDR and CDR2 SFDVKD. The length of the CDR3 is 18 residues. In nucleotides, the CDR3 is TGTGCCAACAGTGATTTCCCTCGACCCGGGGCGCTCACCGGGGAGCCGTTTTTT. Residues: CANSDFPRPGALTGEPFF.

Remarks on this clonotype: A much larger clone differs from this one at a single base, so this may be a read error. The V call is TRBV6-5, the J call TRBJ2-7; D perhaps matches TRBD2 (6 bases). Trimming removed 5 bases at V and 4 bases at J, with 15 bases between. The germline V gene encodes CDR1 MNHEY and CDR2 SVGAGI. CDR3 length: 14 residues. The chain's CDR3 is CASSRVGGAYEQYF. The CDR3 region has the DNA TGTGCCAGCAGTCGAGTGGGAGGAGCATACGAGCAGTACTTC.

This clonotype was observed a handful of times. A read error is possible here, since a much larger clone lies one base away. The rearrangement links TRBV6-2 or TRBV6-3 to TRBJ1-5; tentatively, D is TRBD1 (5 bases). Per germline, CDR1 MNHEY and CDR2 SVGEGT. The CDR3 spans 12 residues. CDR3 amino acids: CASNSGSRPQRF. DNA of the CDR3: TGTGCCAGCAACTCAGGGAGTCGGCCCCAGCGTTTT.

The genes are TRBV5-8 and TRBJ2-3, with a possible D match to TRBD2 (6 bases). Germline CDR1 and CDR2: SGHTS and YDEGEE. The V end was cut by 2 bases, the J end by 2 bases, with 12 bases between. The CDR3 spans 15 residues. CDR3 residues: CASSFGGTSTDTQYF. CDR3 nucleotide sequence: TGTGCCAGCAGCTTTGGCGGGACCTCCACAGATACGCAGTATTTT.

Remarks on this clonotype: No conserved phenylalanine or tryptophan ends this CDR3, so it is likely a read error. The limits of the CDR3 on the DNA are not certain, so only TCRdb's listed CDR3 is given. V is TRBV20-1 and J is TRBJ1-5; TRBD1 was called by the table and not checked on the DNA. The CDR3 numbers 14 amino acids, ends counted. Germline CDR1 is DFQATT and CDR2 is SNEGSKA (reference sequence). CDR3 residues: CSAWTGDSNLPRHS.

This clonotype appeared many times. CDR3 sequence (DNA): TGTGCCAGCAGTTTAGGAACAGGGATCGAGCAGTACTTC. Translation: CASSLGTGIEQYF. The rearrangement links TRBV12-3 or TRBV12-4 to TRBJ2-7, with D tentatively TRBD1 (6 bases). CDR3 size: 13 residues. Trimming cost V 1 base and J 6 bases, with 10 bases left between them.

J is TRBJ2-5 and V is TRBV5-1, with a tentative D call TRBD2 (6 bases). V lost 1 base and J lost 1, with 11 bases in between. From germline, CDR1 is SGHRS and CDR2 YFSETQ. The length of the CDR3 is 15 residues. In DNA form, the CDR3 reads TGCGCCAGCAGCTTGTTTCGGGGGACCCAAGAGACCCAGTACTTC. Its translation is CASSLFRGTQETQYF.

This clonotype appeared many times. This chain links TRBV6-5 with TRBJ2-5; 8 bases agree with TRBD1. Germline lookup yields CDR1 MNHEY and CDR2 SVGAGI. The CDR3 length is 17 residues. Trimming cost V 5 bases and J 1 base; bases outside gene matches: 12. Written as DNA, the CDR3 is TGTGCCAGCAGTACAACAATGAGGACAGGGTCCCAAGAGACCCAGTACTTC. It encodes CASSTTMRTGSQETQYF.

The chain carries TRBV12-3 or TRBV12-4 and TRBJ2-7, with 12 bases that match TRBD2. Losses at the gene ends were 5 bases for V and 5 bases for J; bases not matched to a gene: 7. The CDR3 has 15 residues. The CDR3 region has the DNA TGTGCCAGCAGTGTTCTAGCGGGAGGGCATAACGAGCAGTACTTC. As protein: CASSVLAGGHNEQYF.

This clonotype has ten or more counts. Written as DNA, the CDR3 is TGTGCCAGCAGCCGCGAGGGCGGGACGACAGATACGCAGTATTTT. Its protein is CASSREGGTTDTQYF. The chain employs TRBV12-3 or TRBV12-4 and TRBJ2-3; D is perhaps TRBD2 (6 bases). CDR3 size: 15 residues. The V end was cut by 6 bases, the J end by 3 bases, with 16 bases between.

This clonotype was observed many times. The chain recombines TRBV12-3 or TRBV12-4 with TRBJ2-2, with 8 bases fitting TRBD2. CDR3 size: 15 residues. V dropped 3 bases and J dropped 2; count of bases not matched to a gene: 2. CDR3 protein: CASSFGGANTGELFF. CDR3 coding DNA: TGTGCCAGCAGTTTCGGGGGGGCTAACACCGGGGAGCTGTTTTTT.

A word on this clonotype: Given a much more abundant clone one base away, this may be a read error. The V call is TRBV6-6, the J call TRBJ2-7; 12 bases match TRBD2. Germline trimming cut 6 bases from V and 1 base from J; bases unmatched to any gene: 4. The germline V gene encodes CDR1 MNHNY and CDR2 SVGAGI (reference sequence). The length of the CDR3 is 15 residues. CDR3 DNA sequence: TGTGCCAGCAGGTTGACTAGCGGGGGTTCCTACGAGCAGTACTTC. Translation: CASRLTSGGSYEQYF.

A word on this clonotype: The junction departs from the called germline gene at one end, perhaps through a read error. The chain employs TRBV11-3 and TRBJ2-7; D possibly matches TRBD1 or TRBD2 (5 bases each). The CDR3 has 14 amino acids. CDR1 is SGHNT, CDR2 YENEEA, per germline. CDR3 sequence (DNA): TGTGCCAGCAGCCTGGACACGGGGACCTACGAGCATAGCTTC. Its translation: CASSLDTGTYEHSF.

At least ten counts were recorded for this clonotype. The chain employs TRBV20-1 and TRBJ2-3; 10 bases are shared with TRBD2. The germline V gene has CDR1 DFQATT and CDR2 SNEGSKA (reference sequence). This CDR3 spans 14 amino acids. CDR3 region: CSTQTSGKTDTQYF. CDR3 in DNA: TGCAGCACTCAAACTAGCGGGAAAACAGATACGCAGTATTTT.

On this clonotype itself: This may be a read error, as it is one base from a much larger clone. This sequence joins TRBV11-1 and TRBJ1-2; D not resolved. CDR3 length: 14 residues. Germline CDR1 SGHAT, CDR2 FQDESV (reference sequence). The CDR3 DNA sequence: TGTGCCAGCAGCTTCGACTATCTGGGTGATGGCTGCACCTTC. Residues: CASSFDYLGDGCTF.

The chain links TRBV5-6 to TRBJ2-7; TRBD2 agrees at 12 bases. The CDR3 consists of 18 residues. Germline assignment: CDR1 SGHDT and CDR2 YYEEEE. V gave up 4 bases and J gave up 3 bases; unmatched junction bases: 14. The CDR3 nucleotides are TGTGCCAGCAGCCCGACACTAGCGGGAGGCCCGGGTAACTACGAGCAGTACTTC. Translation gives CASSPTLAGGPGNYEQYF.

Worth noting for this clonotype: The CDR3 does not close with the conserved phenylalanine or tryptophan, likely indicating a read error. The rearrangement uses TRBV5-6 and TRBJ2-3; the match to TRBD2 covers 7 bases. CDR1 and CDR2 from the germline V gene are SGHDT and YYEEEE. This CDR3 has 16 amino acids. V shed 4 bases, J shed 3 bases, and the junction held 11 bases outside the gene matches. The CDR3: CASSGLWEGRTDTQYL. As DNA, the CDR3 is TGTGCCAGCAGCGGTCTGTGGGAGGGCCGAACAGATACGCAGTATCTT.

This clonotype came up many times. The gene calls are TRBV6-5 and TRBJ1-2; possible D gene TRBD1, 5 bases. CDR1 is MNHEY, CDR2 SVGAGI, per germline. Between the trimmed V and J ends, which lost 6 bases and 4 bases, there was a span of 30 bases. This CDR3 is 19 amino acids long. Written as DNA, the CDR3 is TGTGCCAGCAGGTCAGGTGTCTTGGGGGAGCAGCGGCAGGTCTATGGCTACACCTTC. It specifies CASRSGVLGEQRQVYGYTF.

A word on this clonotype: A much more abundant neighbour one base away suggests this may be a read error. The chain carries TRBV28 and TRBJ2-3; either TRBD1 or TRBD2 may supply D (6 bases each). Trimming cost V 7 bases and J 2 bases, with 13 bases left between them. Germline V gives CDR1 MDHEN, CDR2 SYDVKM. The CDR3 totals 14 residues. CDR3 sequence reads: CASNPWGATDTQYF. CDR3 DNA sequence: TGTGCCAGCAACCCCTGGGGGGCCACAGATACGCAGTATTTT.